This record concerns one T cell receptor beta chain sequence. Relative to the germline gene, one junction end is altered; a read error may explain this. A modified ARM-PCR protocol with three rounds of nested PCR amplified TCRbeta. TCRdb reprocessed the multiplex PCR reads with MiXCR, giving one entry per CDR3 protein. The sample consists of 80,000 to 100,000 distinct CDR3 sequences, around three quarters of them appearing once. The CDR3 totals 18 residues. CDR1 and CDR2 (germline): SGHAT, FQDESV (reference sequence). No cell sorting was done before RNA was extracted from the tissue. More than 3 cm separated this lung sample from the edge of the tumor. This record comes from a study of tumor and adjacent non-tumor tissue in lung cancer.

This chain links TRBV11-1 with TRBJ2-1; 13 bases align to TRBD2. The source material was distant non-tumor lung tissue. The TCR sequence derives from a man aged 55 to 70 with small cell lung cancer. CDR3 in amino acids: CGSSSESRTSGSGNEKFF. The CDR3 DNA sequence: TGTGGCAGCAGCTCAGAATCGAGGACTAGCGGGAGTGGCAATGAGAAGTTCTTC.